This is a list of T cell receptor beta chains from one sample in a study of control samples from healthy donors and cancer patients. Method: immunoSEQ multiplex PCR; TCRdb's copy keeps in-frame clones and lacks some. This sample has 150,000 or so clones, with around 93% found just once. The specimen sequenced was blood. The receptor set was obtained from a woman aged 55-70 years in good health. Each CDR3 is given with its conserved first and last residue. D genes are given only for firm matches. Not every row has a clone size; where given, it reads once, few, many or a size class.

j_call,d_call,v_call,clone_size,cdr3_aa,cdr3_nt
TRBJ2-1,NA,TRBV7-9,NA,CASSTPTRGLGKYSYNEQFF,TGTGCCAGCAGCACACCGACAAGAGGACTTGGAAAATACTCCTACAATGAGCAGTTCTTC
TRBJ2-2,TRBD1,TRBV25-1,NA,CASSKSGGTGELFF,TGTGCCAGCAGTAAATCAGGGGGCACCGGGGAGCTGTTTTTT
TRBJ2-2,TRBD2,TRBV25-1,NA,CATEGPRETGELFF,TGTGCCACCGAGGGACCGCGGGAGACCGGGGAGCTGTTTTTT
TRBJ1-4,NA,TRBV9,NA,CASSVGRVATNEKLFF,TGTGCCAGCAGCGTAGGAAGGGTGGCAACTAATGAAAAACTGTTTTTT
TRBJ1-4,NA,TRBV2,NA,CASSVQGATNEKLFF,TGTGCCAGCAGCGTACAGGGTGCAACTAATGAAAAACTGTTTTTT
TRBJ2-7,TRBD1,TRBV9,NA,CASSVLGQNSYEQYF,TGTGCCAGCAGCGTACTGGGACAGAACTCCTACGAGCAGTACTTC
TRBJ2-2,NA,TRBV10-1,NA,CASSAVITGELFF,TGCGCCAGCAGTGCCGTCATCACCGGGGAGCTGTTTTTT
TRBJ2-7,TRBD1,TRBV10-3,once,CAISSTGGTYEQYF,TGTGCCATCAGTAGTACAGGGGGGACCTACGAGCAGTACTTC
TRBJ2-2,NA,TRBV5-6,once,CANGGGGGELFF,TGTGCCAATGGGGGTGGTGGCGGGGAGCTGTTTTTT
TRBJ2-7,TRBD2,TRBV7-2,NA,CASSFDSVYAGGGRGEQYF,TGTGCCAGCAGCTTTGATTCAGTATATGCCGGGGGGGGGCGGGGCGAGCAGTACTTC
TRBJ1-4,NA,TRBV5-1,NA,CASSWRDVGEKLFF,TGCGCCAGCAGCTGGAGGGATGTAGGAGAAAAACTGTTTTTT
TRBJ1-3,NA,TRBV6-5,NA,CASSYTGTDSGNTIYF,TGTGCCAGCAGTTACACTGGGACGGACTCTGGAAACACCATATATTTT
TRBJ2-2,TRBD2,TRBV7-9,NA,CASSFHLAGARTGELFF,TGTGCCAGCAGCTTCCACCTAGCGGGGGCCCGCACCGGGGAGCTGTTTTTT
TRBJ1-1,TRBD1,TRBV18,NA,CASSPDRHTEAFF,TGTGCCAGCTCACCGGACAGGCACACTGAAGCTTTCTTT
TRBJ2-3,TRBD2,TRBV5-4,NA,CASSLGSSGGPDTQYF,TGTGCCAGCAGCTTGGGCTCTAGCGGGGGGCCAGATACGCAGTATTTT
TRBJ2-7,TRBD1,TRBV6-2/TRBV6-3,NA,CASSYGGQGGSPLDEQYF,TGTGCCAGCAGTTACGGGGGACAGGGAGGATCCCCCCTCGACGAGCAGTACTTC
TRBJ1-1,NA,TRBV11-2,NA,CASSLDSVMLGGAFF,TGTGCCAGCAGCTTAGATTCAGTTATGCTTGGGGGGGCTTTCTTT